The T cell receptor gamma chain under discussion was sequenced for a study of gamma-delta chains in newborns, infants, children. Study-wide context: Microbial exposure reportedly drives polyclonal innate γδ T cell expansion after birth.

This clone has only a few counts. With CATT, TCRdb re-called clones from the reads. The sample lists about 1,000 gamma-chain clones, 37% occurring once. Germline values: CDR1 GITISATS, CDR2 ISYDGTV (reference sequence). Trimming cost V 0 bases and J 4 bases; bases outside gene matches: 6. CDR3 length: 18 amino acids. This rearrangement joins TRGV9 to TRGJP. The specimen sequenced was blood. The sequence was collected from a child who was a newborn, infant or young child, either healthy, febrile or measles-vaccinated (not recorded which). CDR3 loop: CALWEVHPQELGKKIKVF. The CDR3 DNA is TGTGCCTTGTGGGAGGTGCATCCCCAAGAGTTGGGCAAAAAAATCAAGGTATTT.